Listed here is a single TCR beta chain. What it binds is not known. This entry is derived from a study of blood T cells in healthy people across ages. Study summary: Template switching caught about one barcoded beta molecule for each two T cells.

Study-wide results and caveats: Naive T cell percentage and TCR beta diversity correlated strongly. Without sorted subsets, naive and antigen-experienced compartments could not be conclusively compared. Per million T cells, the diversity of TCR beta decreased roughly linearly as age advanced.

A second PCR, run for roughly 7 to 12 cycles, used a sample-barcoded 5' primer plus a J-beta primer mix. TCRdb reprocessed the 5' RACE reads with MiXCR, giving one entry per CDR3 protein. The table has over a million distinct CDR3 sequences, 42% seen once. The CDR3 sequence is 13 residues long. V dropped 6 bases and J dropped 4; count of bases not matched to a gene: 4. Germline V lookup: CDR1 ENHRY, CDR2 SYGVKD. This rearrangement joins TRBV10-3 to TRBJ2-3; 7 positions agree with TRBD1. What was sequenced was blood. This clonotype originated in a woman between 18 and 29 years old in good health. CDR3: CAISEQGSDTQYF. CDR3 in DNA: TGTGCCATCAGCGAACAGGGGTCAGATACGCAGTATTTT.